These 7 T cell receptor beta chains were all obtained from the same sample, sequenced in a study of T cell repertoires in cytomegalovirus infection. Their target antigens are unknown. A single record per CDR3 protein comes from TCRdb applying MiXCR to the reads. The repertoire holds 110,000 to 150,000 distinct CDR3 sequences, with around 30% as singletons. The sample was CD8+ T cells from cultured PBMCs, taken from culture after CMV antigen stimulation. The source is a human donor in good health (CMV status not recorded). Some clones in this sample may be carry-over from other donors' samples.

The chain employs TRBV28 and TRBJ1-1; D unclear. CDR1 is MDHEN, CDR2 SYDVKM, per germline. V lost 6 bases and J 5 bases, leaving 13 bases between the germline ends. The CDR3 has 13 amino acids. The CDR3 sequence: CASSASLGTEAFF. The CDR3 DNA sequence: TGTGCCAGCAGCGCCTCGTTAGGTACTGAAGCTTTCTTT. The full variable domain, with the rest looked up from reference TRBV28 and TRBJ1-1, is DVKVTQSSRYLVKRTGEKVFLECVQDMDHENMFWYRQDPGLGLRLIYFSYDVKMKEKGDIPEGYSVSREKKERFSLILESASTNQTSMYLCASSASLGTEAFFGQGTRLTVV.

This clonotype was recorded at least ten times. The chain uses TRBV20-1 and TRBJ2-1, with D perhaps being TRBD1 or TRBD2 (6 bases each). Trimming stripped 6 bases from V and 6 bases from J, with 15 bases between. The germline CDR1 and CDR2 sequences are DFQATT and SNEGSKA (reference sequence). The CDR3 loop spans 13 amino acids. CDR3 in amino acids: CSALVGGRNEQFF. The CDR3 DNA reads as TGCAGTGCCCTTGTGGGGGGCCGCAATGAGCAGTTCTTC.

This clonotype was detected ten times or more. The V and J genes are TRBV7-9 and TRBJ2-5, with D possibly called TRBD1 or TRBD2 (6 bases each). Germline assignment: CDR1 SEHNR and CDR2 FQNEAQ (reference sequence). With 2 bases removed from V and 3 bases from J, the gap between germline ends came to 10 bases. This CDR3 spans 14 amino acids. In DNA form, the CDR3 reads TGTGCCAGCAGCTTAACAGGGACTGAAGAGACCCAGTACTTC. Its protein is CASSLTGTEETQYF.

Many counts were recorded for this clonotype. The rearrangement joins TRBV19 to TRBJ1-6; D may be TRBD1 (5 bases). Germline V gene data show CDR1 as LNHDA and CDR2 as SQIVND (reference sequence). The V and J ends lost 5 bases and 10 bases respectively, with 15 bases between them. The CDR3 extends over 14 amino acids. CDR3 residues: CASSVFGQESPLHF. The CDR3 nucleotides are TGTGCCAGTAGTGTTTTTGGACAAGAATCACCCCTCCACTTT.

The table lists this clonotype with many counts. The chain has TRBV5-6 and TRBJ1-1, with 8 bases fitting TRBD1. The CDR3 spans 15 residues. The V gene's germline CDR1 is SGHDT and CDR2 YYEEEE. V gave up 5 bases and J gave up 1 base; unmatched junction bases: 7. CDR3 amino acids: CASSSRTGRNTEAFF. CDR3 sequence (DNA): TGTGCCAGCAGTTCCAGGACAGGGCGGAACACTGAAGCTTTCTTT.

The chain links TRBV9 to TRBJ1-1; perhaps TRBD1 as D (5 bases). V shed 3 bases and J shed 0 bases, with 12 bases lying between them. The CDR3 runs 15 residues. Per germline, CDR1 SGDLS and CDR2 YYNGEE. The CDR3 loop reads CASSAHPGMNTEAFF. CDR3 sequence (DNA): TGTGCCAGCAGCGCACACCCAGGGATGAACACTGAAGCTTTCTTT.

In this sample, this clonotype turned up many times. This chain links TRBV7-6 with TRBJ1-6, with D possibly being TRBD1 (5 bases). This CDR3 region has 16 residues. The V end was cut by 5 bases, the J end by 8 bases, with 19 bases between. From germline, CDR1 is SGHVS and CDR2 FNYEAQ. The CDR3 here is CASSPTSGRRDSPLHF. The DNA for the CDR3 is TGTGCCAGCAGCCCAACGTCAGGGAGGCGGGATTCACCCCTCCACTTT.